The 10 T cell receptor beta chains reported below all come from one sample, sequenced in a study of blood T cells in healthy people across ages (dated by TCRdb to the mid-2010s). The library was made by 5' RACE. TCRdb names Illumina HiSeq 2500 as the instrument used. A second about 7 to 11 cycle PCR used a sample-barcoded 5' primer and a J-beta primer mix. TCRdb ran its own pipeline on the public reads, namely fastp trimming at Q25 and MiXCR clone calling, and kept in-frame beta chains. Entries are consolidated by CDR3 protein sequence, retaining the most common genes and DNA. The sample has 800,000 to 900,000 distinct CDR3 sequences on record, about 59% of them singletons. The top ten constitute roughly a quarter of the sample. Sequencing input: blood. All receptors derive from a man aged 25 to 45 in good health.

The chain couples TRBV7-3 to TRBJ1-1; D is possibly TRBD1 (5 bases). V lost 4 bases and J lost 1, with 10 bases in between. Germline V gene sequence: CDR1 SGHTA, CDR2 FQGTGA. The CDR3 consists of 14 residues. The DNA for the CDR3 is TGTGCCAGCAGCTCAAGAGGGGCGAACACTGAAGCTTTCTTT. It is translated as CASSSRGANTEAFF.

The chain combines TRBV5-1 with TRBJ2-5; D possibly corresponds to TRBD1 (7 bases). Germline CDR1 reads SGHRS; CDR2 reads YFSETQ. V was trimmed by 4 bases and J by 1 base, leaving 14 bases between them. CDR3 size: 15 residues. CDR3 protein: CASSIAGQSQETQYF. The CDR3 DNA sequence: TGCGCCAGCAGCATCGCGGGACAGTCCCAAGAGACCCAGTACTTC.

The chain links TRBV28 to TRBJ2-1; no clear D gene. The germline V gene encodes CDR1 MDHEN and CDR2 SYDVKM. The CDR3 spans 11 residues. With 6 bases removed from V and 8 bases from J, the gap between germline ends came to 8 bases. In DNA, the CDR3 is TGTGCCAGCAGCGTATTCGATGAGCAGTTCTTC. Translated, it gives CASSVFDEQFF.

The chain joins TRBV6-2 or TRBV6-3 to TRBJ2-5; 7 bases line up with TRBD1. Germline V lookup: CDR1 MNHEY, CDR2 SVGEGT. The CDR3 is 12 residues long. Trimming took 8 bases from V and 6 from J; bases not matched to a gene: 6. Here the CDR3 reads CASATGVQTQYF. As DNA, the CDR3 is TGTGCCAGCGCAACAGGGGTTCAGACCCAGTACTTC.

The rearrangement uses TRBV13 and TRBJ2-1; tentatively, D is TRBD1 (5 bases). The V end lost 5 bases, the J end lost 8 bases, and 16 bases lay between the germline ends. CDR3 length: 14 residues. Germline CDR1 PRHDT, CDR2 FYEKMQ (reference sequence). The CDR3 spells CASSPQGSYDEQFF. For the CDR3, the DNA is TGTGCCAGCAGCCCCCAGGGAAGTTACGATGAGCAGTTCTTC.

With respect to this clonotype: Mismatch with germline at one junction end may stem from a read error. The chain employs TRBV2 and TRBJ1-5; 9 bases fit TRBD1. The CDR3 runs to 16 residues. From germline, CDR1 is SNHLY and CDR2 FYNNEI. This chain's CDR3 is CASSDWGQGVNRPQHF. As DNA, the CDR3 is TGTGCCAGCAGTGATTGGGGACAGGGAGTAAATCGGCCCCAGCATTTT.

The gene calls are TRBV6-4 and TRBJ2-1; TRBD2 aligns across 11 bases. The CDR3 has 14 residues. The V gene's germline CDR1 is MRHNA and CDR2 SNTAGT. J lost 9 bases, V lost 2 bases, and 3 bases had no gene match. CDR3 in DNA: TGTGCCAGCAGTGACCTAGCGGGGGGCGGTGAGCAGTTCTTC. Translated: CASSDLAGGGEQFF.

The J gene is TRBJ2-5, the V gene TRBV3-1; D assignment may be TRBD1 or TRBD2 (5 bases each). Trimming cost V 0 bases and J 2 bases, with 7 bases left between them. The germline CDR1 and CDR2 sequences are LGHDT and YNNKEL (reference sequence). CDR3 length: 14 residues. The CDR3 region has the DNA TGTGCCAGCAGCCAAGATGGGGGACAAGAGACCCAGTACTTC. Its protein is CASSQDGGQETQYF.

This chain joins TRBV5-1 and TRBJ2-3; D is unclear. The CDR3 has 11 residues. V dropped 7 bases and J dropped 5 bases, with 8 bases sitting between them. Germline values: CDR1 SGHRS, CDR2 YFSETQ. The CDR3 protein is CASHDGDTQYF. CDR3 in DNA: TGCGCCAGCCATGACGGAGATACGCAGTATTTT.

This clonotype was seen a single time. The genes are TRBV20-1 and TRBJ2-7, with 9 bases fitting TRBD1. Germline loops: CDR1 DFQATT, CDR2 SNEGSKA (reference sequence). Germline trimming cut 6 bases from V and 4 bases from J; bases unmatched to any gene: 10. The CDR3 has 14 amino acids. This chain's CDR3 is CSARTRTGVYEQYF. CDR3 coding DNA: TGCAGTGCCCGGACCCGGACAGGGGTATACGAGCAGTACTTC.